One sample yielded the 24 T cell receptor beta chains listed below, sequenced in a study of identical twins. TCRdb called the 5' RACE reads again in MiXCR, with one record for every CDR3 protein. The sample lists approximately 550,000 distinct CDR3 sequences, approximately 20% occurring once. This same sample was also taken into another study, of yellow fever vaccine responses in identical twins.

Sequences were obtained from CD4+ T cells sorted from blood. The receptors stem from a woman younger than 35 in good health.

This chain uses TRBV11-2 with TRBJ2-7; 9 bases line up with TRBD1. V lost 3 bases and J lost 4; bases outside the gene matches: 7. From germline, CDR1 is SGHAT and CDR2 FQNNGV. CDR3 length: 15 amino acids. Written as DNA, the CDR3 is TGTGCCAGCAGCTTGGTTGCGGGACAGGGATACGAGCAGTACGTC. Encoded protein: CASSLVAGQGYEQYV.

J is TRBJ2-3 and V is TRBV6-1; D ambiguous. The CDR3 runs 15 residues. The V end lost 1 base, the J end lost 0 bases, and 8 bases lay between the germline ends. Germline CDR1 is MNHNS and CDR2 is SASEGT. The CDR3 region has the DNA TGTGCCAGCAGTGAAGTCGACCTAAGCACAGATACGCAGTATTTT. Translation gives CASSEVDLSTDTQYF.

The chain has TRBV20-1 and TRBJ2-5, with TRBD2 identical over 8 bases. The CDR3 is 14 amino acids. Germline values: CDR1 DFQATT, CDR2 SNEGSKA (reference sequence). The V and J ends lost 6 bases and 4 bases, in that order; junction bases with no gene match: 10. CDR3: CSAKAGASGETQYF. Written as DNA, the CDR3 is TGCAGTGCGAAAGCGGGAGCTTCCGGAGAGACCCAGTACTTC.

This clonotype was detected a few times. The chain recombines TRBV28 with TRBJ2-1; D is perhaps TRBD1 or TRBD2 (6 bases each). The CDR3 contains 15 residues. V lost 2 bases and J lost 2, with 10 bases in between. CDR1 MDHEN and CDR2 SYDVKM come from the germline V gene. The CDR3 loop is CASSLMEGAYNEQFF. CDR3 bases: TGTGCCAGCAGTTTAATGGAGGGGGCCTACAATGAGCAGTTCTTC.

This clonotype has a handful of counts. The chain has TRBV10-3 and TRBJ2-3, with 7 bases that match TRBD2. The V gene end was trimmed by 0 bases and the J gene end by 2 bases; junction bases not matched to a gene: 8. Germline V gene sequence: CDR1 ENHRY, CDR2 SYGVKD. The CDR3 runs to 17 residues. The chain's CDR3 is CAISESASGLITDTQYF. The CDR3 DNA reads TGTGCCATCAGTGAGTCGGCTAGCGGTTTGATCACAGATACGCAGTATTTT.

Only a few counts were recorded for this clonotype. The chain employs TRBV6-1 and TRBJ1-3, with 7 bases that match TRBD1. Trimming took 8 bases from V and 2 from J; bases not matched to a gene: 6. CDR3 size: 14 residues. The germline gives CDR1 MNHNS, CDR2 SASEGT. In DNA form, the CDR3 reads TGTGCCAGCCTTGACAGGGAAGCTGGAAACACCATATATTTT. This translates into CASLDREAGNTIYF.

The rearrangement uses TRBV20-1 and TRBJ2-2; D may be TRBD2 (7 bases). Per germline, CDR1 DFQATT and CDR2 SNEGSKA (reference sequence). The CDR3 runs to 17 residues. The ends were cut back, 2 bases at V and 6 bases at J, with 22 bases in the middle. This CDR3 is CSARRTSGGGSSGELFF. DNA for the CDR3: TGCAGTGCTAGACGAACCTCGGGGGGCGGGAGTTCCGGGGAGCTGTTTTTT.

This clonotype has just a few counts. The chain is built from TRBV6-1 and TRBJ1-1; maybe TRBD1 (5 bases). CDR1 and CDR2 (germline): MNHNS, SASEGT. This CDR3 region has 14 residues. The V and J ends lost 7 bases and 2 bases respectively, with 14 bases between them. CDR3 bases: TGTGCCAGCAAGGGGATCGGTTCAAACACTGAAGCTTTCTTT. The encoded protein is CASKGIGSNTEAFF.

This clonotype was observed once. The chain links TRBV5-1 to TRBJ2-3; TRBD1 matches 10 bases. Germline values: CDR1 SGHRS, CDR2 YFSETQ. V shed 2 bases and J 3 bases; nucleotides not matched to a gene: 9. The CDR3 consists of 17 residues. CDR3 residues: CASSFQPRDRGTDTQYF. The CDR3, as DNA: TGCGCCAGCAGCTTCCAGCCCCGGGACAGGGGAACAGATACGCAGTATTTT.

V usage is TRBV5-1 and J usage is TRBJ2-7, with D perhaps being TRBD1 or TRBD2 (5 bases each). This CDR3 has 15 residues. V gave up 0 bases and J gave up 2 bases, with 12 bases separating them. Germline-derived CDR1 and CDR2 are SGHRS and YFSETQ. The CDR3 DNA sequence: TGCGCCAGCAGCTTGGGGGGGACGCTTACCTACGAGCAGTACTTC. This translates into CASSLGGTLTYEQYF.

This clonotype has a count of ten or more. J is TRBJ1-1 and V is TRBV18, with D unresolved. CDR1 KGHSH and CDR2 LQKENI come from the germline V gene. This CDR3 region has 12 residues. Trimming took 8 bases from V and 5 from J, leaving 12 bases between them. CDR3 in amino acids: CASSPPGTEAFF. Here the CDR3 DNA reads TGTGCCAGCAGTCCCCCCGGGACTGAAGCTTTCTTT.

The chain couples TRBV20-1 to TRBJ2-1; perhaps TRBD2 as D (7 bases). Per the germline V gene, CDR1 is DFQATT and CDR2 is SNEGSKA (reference sequence). This CDR3 spans 16 amino acids. The ends were cut back, 1 base at V and 3 bases at J, with 16 bases in the middle. This CDR3 is CSARAPGRGGYNEQFF. The DNA of the CDR3 is TGCAGTGCTAGAGCCCCCGGAAGGGGGGGCTACAATGAGCAGTTCTTC.

This clonotype was picked up a small number of times. The gene calls are TRBV12-3 or TRBV12-4 and TRBJ2-7, with TRBD2 matching over 9 bases. The CDR3 is made up of 14 amino acids. The junction had 5 bases not matched to a gene; V was cut back by 8 bases and J by 0 bases. The CDR3 region is CASPVAGDSYEQYV. CDR3 bases: TGTGCCAGCCCCGTAGCGGGGGACTCCTACGAGCAGTACGTC.

The gene calls are TRBV12-3 or TRBV12-4 and TRBJ2-3; tentatively, D is TRBD2 (6 bases). Trimming removed 5 bases from V and 1 base from J, with 16 bases in between. CDR3 length: 16 amino acids. CDR3 coding DNA: TGTGCCAGCAGTCCGGGTAGCGGTAAACGCACAGATACGCAGTATTTT. This sequence encodes CASSPGSGKRTDTQYF.

This clonotype has more than one count but fewer than ten. The chain combines TRBV5-5 with TRBJ2-7; D is undetermined. The ends were cut back, 0 bases at V and 2 bases at J, with 9 bases in the middle. Germline loops: CDR1 SGHKS, CDR2 YYEKEE (reference sequence). The CDR3 sequence is 14 residues long. The CDR3 nucleotides are TGTGCCAGCAGCTTGGACGTTAGCACCTACGAGCAGTACTTC. Protein product: CASSLDVSTYEQYF.

This clonotype was seen only a few times. The chain employs TRBV12-3 or TRBV12-4 and TRBJ2-5; D unresolved. Trimming cost V 2 bases and J 1 base, with 8 bases left between them. This CDR3 spans 14 amino acids. The CDR3 DNA is TGTGCCAGCAGTTTACGCCGGACCCAAGAGACCCAGTACTTC. Translated: CASSLRRTQETQYF.

This clonotype was observed a handful of times. The V and J genes are TRBV9 and TRBJ1-5; possibly TRBD1 for D (5 bases). CDR1 is SGDLS, CDR2 YYNGEE, per germline. The V gene lost 2 bases and the J gene lost 2 bases, with 11 bases spanning the gap. The CDR3 spans 15 residues. The CDR3 is CASSVEGMGNQPQHF. The DNA for the CDR3 is TGTGCCAGCAGCGTTGAGGGGATGGGCAATCAGCCCCAGCATTTT.

This rearrangement joins TRBV7-9 to TRBJ2-1, with 12 bases fitting TRBD2. This CDR3 contains 17 residues. Germline CDR1 is SEHNR and CDR2 is FQNEAQ (reference sequence). V dropped 1 base and J dropped 5; count of bases not matched to a gene: 6. CDR3 DNA sequence: TGTGCCAGCAGCTTAGTCCCCCTAGCGGGAGGGAACAATGAGCAGTTCTTC. This sequence encodes CASSLVPLAGGNNEQFF.

The rearrangement links TRBV20-1 to TRBJ2-5; perhaps TRBD2 as D (5 bases). CDR3 size: 14 residues. CDR1 is DFQATT, CDR2 SNEGSKA, per germline (reference sequence). Trimming cost V 2 bases and J 11 bases, with 21 bases left between them. The CDR3 DNA reads as TGCAGTGCTAGACCCGCTAGCTCTTCCGTGGGGCAGTACTTC. It yields the protein CSARPASSSVGQYF.

CDR3 nucleotides: TGCAGTGCTACTAGCGGCCCCCCGGGGACCCAGTACTTC. Encoded protein: CSATSGPPGTQYF. This rearrangement joins TRBV20-1 to TRBJ2-5, with 7 bases aligning to TRBD2. The germline CDR1 and CDR2 sequences are DFQATT and SNEGSKA (reference sequence). Losses at the gene ends were 4 bases for V and 7 bases for J; bases not matched to a gene: 9. This CDR3 contains 13 residues.

The V gene is TRBV7-2, the J gene TRBJ2-3; TRBD1 matches 7 bases. Trimming removed 7 bases from V and 1 base from J; junction bases left unmatched: 2. The CDR3 length is 13 residues. Germline assignment: CDR1 SGHTA and CDR2 FQGNSA. The CDR3 nucleotides are TGTGCCAGCATTGGACAGGGCACAGATACGCAGTATTTT. Translation gives CASIGQGTDTQYF.

This clonotype was counted only a few times. The V gene is TRBV4-1, the J gene TRBJ2-7; TRBD2 matches at 8 bases. The CDR3 covers 14 residues. Trimming took 5 bases from V and 3 from J; bases not matched to a gene: 6. Per the germline V gene, CDR1 is MGHRA and CDR2 is YSYEKL. The CDR3 region is CASSSREGLYEQYF. The CDR3 DNA sequence: TGCGCCAGCAGCTCTCGGGAGGGGCTCTACGAGCAGTACTTC.

This clonotype occurred a few times. This sequence joins TRBV27 and TRBJ2-1; 14 bases line up with TRBD2. This CDR3 is built from 20 residues. In germline, CDR1 is MNHEY, CDR2 SMNVEV (reference sequence). With 1 base clipped from V and 6 bases from J, the junction kept 14 bases outside the gene matches. The CDR3 spells CASSLWNRRPTSGRANEQFF. In DNA, the CDR3 is TGTGCCAGCAGTTTATGGAACAGAAGACCGACTAGCGGGAGGGCCAATGAGCAGTTCTTC.

This clonotype came up a few times. The chain employs TRBV20-1 and TRBJ2-5, with TRBD1 as a possible D gene (6 bases). Trimming removed 2 bases at V and 5 bases at J, with 12 bases between. CDR1 and CDR2 from the germline V gene are DFQATT and SNEGSKA (reference sequence). The CDR3 runs 13 residues. The CDR3: CSARYQGKETQYF. CDR3 bases: TGCAGTGCTAGATACCAGGGGAAGGAGACCCAGTACTTC.